The T cell receptor (beta chain) described here comes from a study of shared clonotypes between healthy human individuals (TCRdb year 2020). With respect to the entire study: A couple of women and three men aged 18 to 49 years were included in the cohort. The study deeply sequenced blood TCR repertoires of about 5 healthy adults to estimate repertoire size and the extent of clonotype sharing between individuals. To increase sequencing depth and limit assay-specific biases, different laboratories used diverse techniques to prepare libraries and sequence TCR repertoires. Between about 0.9 and 9 billion PBMCs per donor were obtained by leukapheresis. For each donor, three plates each were used for CD4 naive and CD4 memory, two plates were used for CD8 naive, and one plate was used for CD8 memory.

Donors were healthy HIV-negative adults with no recently reported acute infections or vaccinations. All donors were Caucasian adults living in Nashville, Tennessee, USA. CD4+ T cells were enriched by magnetic negative selection, after which naive cells were positively selected on CD45RA and the negative fraction was taken as the memory subset. After blood collection by leukapheresis, PBMCs were isolated using Ficoll-Histopaque density gradient centrifugation and then cryopreserved in the vapor phase of liquid nitrogen. Analytical flow cytometry was used to check the purity and quantity of each magnetically sorted T cell population. Genomic DNA was isolated from each sorted fraction and quantified by UV absorbance on a Nanodrop 2000c. Using the deep immunoSEQ assay, multiplex PCR amplified TCR CDR3 regions from genomic DNA. Genomic DNA extracted from each cell subset was distributed evenly over all wells of several immunoSEQ 96-well plates, and each plate served as one replicate. For sorted subsets, roughly 190 ng of genomic DNA, equivalent to 30,000 or so T cell genomes, went into each replicate PCR. Purified libraries were quantified with a Qubit 3.0 fluorometer, sized on a Bioanalyzer 2100, and re-quantified with the KAPA Library Quantification kit. Each immunoSEQ 96-well plate was sequenced on its own single-read 150-cycle Illumina NextSeq 550 flow cell. The original pipeline was this. Because the immunoSEQ output held only junctional sequences and lacked quality scores, the filtering could not match the filtering applied to full-length reads. Sequences were annotated with PyIR, a Python wrapper for IgBLAST v1.9, and V/J genes and CDR3 were assigned using IMGT germline references. Reads were filtered out if the reads had weak V/J assignments (E-value above 1e-6), no CDR3, stop codons, out-of-frame junctions, or ambiguous translated residues. V3J clonotypes were defined as sequences sharing an identical inferred V gene, J gene, and CDR3 amino acid sequence. The percentage overlap between two repertoires was calculated by dividing the number of shared unique clonotypes by the size of the smaller repertoire. Richness of each repertoire was evaluated using RTK rarefaction, the Chao1 estimator, and Recon v2.1 estimates of unobserved clonotypes. Generation probabilities for all TCRbeta clonotypes obtained by the gDNA method from a handful of donors were computed using OLGA. Here the immuneACCESS table is served through TCRdb, limited to in-frame sequences with V and J called. Missing clones are a known gap in these copies; in checked studies unresolved V genes cover under half, and the rest lacks a known reason. That table gives V, J and clone size, and the DNA gave D and trimming. The sample profile shows more than 2 million clones; about 94% of them were found once. Clones ranked in the top ten supply about 0.13% of the sample.

As to this clone: Its target antigen remains unknown. There are no base qualities to consult, and no much larger clone falls within one base.

Summary of the overall study and its limitations: Estimated clonotype richness was generally larger for naive than for memory subsets. Higher generation probabilities were observed for clonotypes shared by all four sorted-subset donors than for non-shared clonotypes. Across four donors, approximately 5% of naive CD4, approximately 4% of naive CD8, roughly 2.2% of memory CD4, and about 0.44% of memory CD8 clonotypes were shared. Based on pairwise subsampling, the degree of clonotype sharing among donors was expected to be affected by sequencing depth. Sampling was limited to blood, and TCR repertoires in tissue likely differ from TCR repertoires in blood. The genetic and exposure-history diversity represented was limited by the small number of donors. Rarefaction of sorted-subset datasets indicated incomplete sequencing despite the large sequencing depth.

Sequences were obtained from naive CD4+ T cells sorted from blood. The cell subset or site label corresponds to: CD45RA+ positively selected. The TCR originated in a man between 18 and 35 years old in good health.

The CDR3 region has the sequence CASSQGGTGGGYTF. The nucleotide sequence is TGTGCCAGCAGCCAAGGCGGGACAGGTGGTGGCTACACCTTC. The chain uses TRBV14 and TRBJ1-2; TRBD1 fits 8 bases in the junction. Relative to germline, V is missing 1 base and J is missing 7 bases, with 5 bases of the junction outside any gene match. According to the germline V gene, CDR1 reads SGHDN and CDR2 reads FVKESK. Taken from cysteine to phenylalanine, the CDR3 has 14 residues. The only DNA kept is the CDR3, 42 bases in frame from the first base.